These 9 T cell receptor beta chains came from one sample sequenced in a study of T cells in women clearing cervical HPV infection. TCRdb keeps only in-frame clones here, not all; method: immunoSEQ multiplex PCR. The sample yields approximately 34,000 clones, of which the top ten take up 6% to 7.5%. Sequenced: blood buffy coat. Every receptor here comes from a woman between 18 and 70 years old with a cervical HPV16 infection that either progressed to CIN3+ or cleared (not recorded which).

Concerning this clone: The read gets to within 3 residues of the CDR3 end, and the germline J gene fills in the rest. The chain has TRBV5-6 and TRBJ2-1; D is possibly TRBD2 (6 bases). The CDR3 runs to 14 residues. The V end was cut by 3 bases, the J end by 4 bases, with 11 bases between. Germline V gene data show CDR1 as SGHDT and CDR2 as YYEEEE. The CDR3 region is CASSSLAIYNEQFF. CDR3 DNA, as far as it was read: TGTGCCAGCAGCTCCCTAGCGATTTACAATGAG.

Comment on this clone: The CDR3 end is not reached by the read, which stops 3 residues before it; the germline J gene fills it in. The V gene is TRBV20-1, the J gene TRBJ2-5, with D possibly TRBD2 on 6 matching bases. CDR3 length: 14 amino acids. Trimming left V 6 bases short and J 5 bases short, with 19 bases between. The germline gives CDR1 DFQATT, CDR2 SNEGSKA (reference sequence). Partial CDR3 DNA: TGCAGTGCCAGACGGGGGAACTTTGGGGAGACC. It specifies CSARRGNFGET. From start to end, the CDR3 is CSARRGNFGETQYF.

For this clone: The sequence runs out 3 residues before the end of the CDR3; the remainder is reconstructed from the germline J gene. The chain joins TRBV7-9 to TRBJ2-7; TRBD1 is a possible D gene (7 bases). This CDR3 is built from 15 residues. Germline CDR1 SEHNR, CDR2 FQNEAQ (reference sequence). Deletions cut 4 bases from V and 1 base from J, with 14 bases between. CDR3 in amino acids: CASSSGGPLSYEQYF. The CDR3 DNA, read in part, is TGTGCCAGCAGCTCAGGGGGGCCATTATCCTACGAG.

Concerning this clone: The DNA ends 3 residues before the CDR3 does, and the rest of the CDR3 is filled in from the germline J gene. This chain uses TRBV19 with TRBJ2-7; possible D gene TRBD2, 6 bases. The CDR3 loop spans 15 amino acids. Trimming took off 2 bases at V and 0 bases at J, with 11 bases between the two ends. Germline loops: CDR1 LNHDA, CDR2 SQIVND (reference sequence). CDR3: CASSIRDSDSYEQYF. The part of the CDR3 DNA that was read is TGTGCCAGTAGTATAAGGGACTCCGACTCCTACGAG.

As regards this clone: The CDR3 end is not reached by the read, which stops 3 residues before it; the germline J gene fills it in. The V gene is TRBV3-1 (or the pseudogene TRBV3-2), the J gene TRBJ2-3; 7 bases fit TRBD2. The CDR3 is made up of 12 amino acids. Per germline, CDR1 LGHDT and CDR2 YNNKEL (reference sequence). The V and J ends lost 8 bases and 2 bases, in that order; junction bases with no gene match: 1. The DNA read from the CDR3 is TGTGCCAGCGCGGGAGTCACAGATACG. Protein product: CASAGVTDT. The entire CDR3 is CASAGVTDTQYF.

About this clone: The DNA ends 3 residues before the CDR3 does, and the rest of the CDR3 is filled in from the germline J gene. V and J are TRBV19 and TRBJ1-5; D is ambiguous. The CDR3 runs to 16 residues. CDR1 is LNHDA, CDR2 SQIVND, per germline (reference sequence). V lost 0 bases to trimming and J lost 3 bases, with 12 bases between them. The DNA read from the CDR3 is TGTGCCAGTAGTATAGAGTCCGGGTTTTACAATCAGCCC. Residues: CASSIESGFYNQP. The full CDR3 protein is CASSIESGFYNQPQHF.

On this clone: The read terminates 3 residues ahead of where the CDR3 ends, so the germline J gene completes it. This chain connects TRBV20-1 to TRBJ2-7; D possibly matches TRBD1 or TRBD2 (6 bases each). The ends were cut back, 6 bases at V and 2 bases at J, with 17 bases in the middle. The CDR3 contains 14 residues. The germline V gene encodes CDR1 DFQATT and CDR2 SNEGSKA (reference sequence). The CDR3 is CSARRDIPTYEQYF. The sequenced CDR3 bases are TGCAGTGCCCGGAGGGACATCCCGACCTACGAG.

On this clone: Sequencing ends 3 residues short of the CDR3 end; the germline J gene provides the rest. This chain joins TRBV5-1 and TRBJ1-1, with TRBD1 matching 7 bases. This CDR3 region has 15 residues. V trimming: 4 bases; J trimming: 7 bases; junction bases outside the gene matches: 13. The germline V gene has CDR1 SGHRS and CDR2 YFSETQ. The CDR3 sequence is CASSVRQGGEVEAFF. The DNA read from the CDR3 is TGCGCCAGCAGCGTACGACAGGGAGGGGAAGTTGAA.

Details on this clone: The CDR3 end falls 3 residues outside the read, so it is completed with the germline J gene. V usage is TRBV20-1 and J usage is TRBJ2-3; 7 bases line up with TRBD2. Germline assignment: CDR1 DFQATT and CDR2 SNEGSKA (reference sequence). The CDR3 totals 19 residues. J gave up 0 bases and V 3 bases, and 18 bases lay outside the gene matches. CDR3 amino acids: CSASGSLAAESSSTDTQYF. The CDR3 DNA, read in part, is TGCAGTGCTAGTGGGTCCCTAGCGGCAGAATCTTCTAGCACAGATACG.